This T cell receptor beta chain was obtained from a study of OX40 agonist ivuxolimab in advanced cancers. Produced via immunoSEQ multiplex PCR; TCRdb's table is partial and in-frame only. Of about 49,000 clones listed, around 84% are singletons. A word on this clone: The conserved phenylalanine or tryptophan is not found at the CDR3 terminus, so this likely reflects a read error.

CDR1 is MNHNY and CDR2 is SVGAGI in the germline V gene (reference sequence). The CDR3 spans 12 residues. V lost 7 bases and J 3 bases, leaving 10 bases between the germline ends. The receptor comes from an adult with an advanced solid tumor such as melanoma, head and neck, liver or kidney cancer. This sample comprised CD4+ or CD8+ T cells sorted from blood, obtained in a trial of the OX40 agonist ivuxolimab. The chain combines TRBV6-6 with TRBJ2-7; no clear D. CDR3 DNA: TGTGCCAGCACGAGAACCGGCTACGAGCAGTACCTC. Its protein product is CASTRTGYEQYL.